What follows are 21 T cell receptor beta chains derived from one specimen sequenced in a study of OX40 agonist ivuxolimab in advanced cancers. Data came from immunoSEQ multiplex PCR; TCRdb stores just in-frame clones and leaves some out. The sample yields roughly 67,000 clones, around 86% seen once. The source material was CD4+ or CD8+ T cells sorted from blood, sampled in a trial of the OX40 agonist ivuxolimab. These receptors originate from an adult with an advanced solid tumor such as melanoma, head and neck, liver or kidney cancer.

The V gene is TRBV27, the J gene TRBJ2-7; TRBD2 matches at 9 bases. Germline-derived CDR1 and CDR2 are MNHEY and SMNVEV (reference sequence). After removal of 6 bases from V and 5 bases from J, the junction contained 5 bases not matched to a gene. This CDR3 has 13 amino acids. DNA for the CDR3: TGTGCCAGCAGGCGGGAGGGCCGGAACGAGCAGTACTTC. As protein: CASRREGRNEQYF.

This clone appeared a few times. The chain recombines TRBV5-5 with TRBJ1-2; the match to TRBD1 covers 7 bases. CDR1 SGHKS and CDR2 YYEKEE come from the germline V gene (reference sequence). Germline trimming cut 5 bases from V and 6 bases from J; bases unmatched to any gene: 10. This CDR3 is 14 amino acids long. In DNA, the CDR3 is TGTGCCAGCAGGGGACAGTCACCATCGCATGGCTACACCTTC. Protein sequence: CASRGQSPSHGYTF.

The chain employs TRBV29-1 and TRBJ2-5; D gene ambiguous. The germline V gene has CDR1 SQVTM and CDR2 ANQGSEA. The CDR3 totals 12 residues. V was clipped by 8 bases and J by 1 base, with 11 bases between them. The CDR3 nucleotides read TGCAGCCAACTTGGGGTCCAAGAGACCCAGTACTTC. It specifies CSQLGVQETQYF.

The chain is built from TRBV10-3 and TRBJ2-3, with D possibly TRBD2 on 5 matching bases. The length of the CDR3 is 13 residues. Trimming left V 3 bases short and J 3 bases short, with 7 bases between. In germline, CDR1 is ENHRY, CDR2 SYGVKD. The CDR3: CAISELGTDTQYF. DNA of the CDR3: TGTGCCATCAGTGAACTAGGAACAGATACGCAGTATTTT.

The CDR3 loop is CASSLVGQGWNTEAFF. The CDR3 coding sequence is TGTGCCAGCAGCTTGGTGGGACAGGGATGGAACACTGAAGCTTTCTTT. The rearrangement uses TRBV5-4 and TRBJ1-1; 9 bases match TRBD1. V gave up 0 bases and J gave up 1 base; unmatched junction bases: 4. CDR3 length: 16 amino acids. CDR1 SGHNT and CDR2 YYREEE come from the germline V gene (reference sequence).

V gene TRBV12-5 combines with J gene TRBJ2-7; maybe TRBD1 (6 bases). Per germline, CDR1 LGHNT and CDR2 FRNRAP. Trimming stripped 1 base from V and 7 bases from J, with 11 bases between. This CDR3 spans 13 amino acids. The CDR3 region has the DNA TGTGCTAGTGGTTTGGGGCCTGGGACAGAGCAGTACTTC. Translation: CASGLGPGTEQYF.

The chain employs TRBV6-5 and TRBJ2-1; D call uncertain. V was clipped by 4 bases and J by 8 bases, with 9 bases between them. Germline loops: CDR1 MNHEY, CDR2 SVGAGI. CDR3 size: 12 residues. The CDR3 region has the DNA TGTGCCAGCAGTTTTAATTGGGATGAGCAGTTCTTC. This encodes CASSFNWDEQFF.

J is TRBJ1-5 and V is TRBV7-2; D gene uncertain. CDR3 length: 14 amino acids. The germline V gene has CDR1 SGHTA and CDR2 FQGNSA. V lost 5 bases and J lost 11, with 19 bases in between. The DNA of the CDR3 is TGTGCCAGCAGCCCCCGGTCGATTGGAGAGGCCCAGCATTTT. It specifies CASSPRSIGEAQHF.

The gene calls are TRBV7-8 and TRBJ1-1, with D possibly TRBD1 on 5 matching bases. Trimming stripped 5 bases from V and 4 bases from J, with 23 bases between. Germline V gene lookup returns CDR1 SGHVS and CDR2 FQNEAQ. There are 17 residues in the CDR3. The CDR3 sequence is CASSLPQGKGTGTEAFF. CDR3 nucleotides: TGTGCCAGCAGCCTCCCCCAGGGTAAGGGAACGGGCACTGAAGCTTTCTTT.

The chain employs TRBV7-2 and TRBJ2-1; D gene unclear. From germline, CDR1 is SGHTA and CDR2 FQGNSA. Trimming stripped 2 bases from V and 5 bases from J, with 7 bases between. The CDR3 extends over 13 amino acids. In DNA form, the CDR3 reads TGTGCCAGCAGCTTAAGTCTAAACAATGAGCAGTTCTTC. Residues: CASSLSLNNEQFF. Complete variable domain (other parts from reference TRBV7-2 and TRBJ2-1): GAGVSQSPSNKVTEKGKDVELRCDPISGHTALYWYRQSLGQGLEFLIYFQGNSAPDKSGLPSDRFSAERTGGSVSTLTIQRTQQEDSAVYLCASSLSLNNEQFFGPGTRLTVL.

The V and J genes are TRBV7-2 and TRBJ1-2; TRBD1 agrees at 7 bases. The CDR3 has 14 amino acids. Germline V CDR1 and CDR2: SGHTA, FQGNSA. The trim removed 2 bases at V and 6 bases at J, leaving 6 bases unmatched. The CDR3: CASSLPGQVNGYTF. CDR3 bases: TGTGCCAGCAGCTTACCAGGACAGGTGAATGGCTACACCTTC. The complete variable domain, with remaining parts taken from reference TRBV7-2 and TRBJ1-2, reads GAGVSQSPSNKVTEKGKDVELRCDPISGHTALYWYRQSLGQGLEFLIYFQGNSAPDKSGLPSDRFSAERTGGSVSTLTIQRTQQEDSAVYLCASSLPGQVNGYTFGSGTRLTVV.

The CDR3 spells CASSYSGEHNYGYTF. DNA of the CDR3: TGTGCCAGCAGTTACTCGGGAGAACACAACTATGGCTACACCTTC. The chain links TRBV6-5 to TRBJ1-2; D is undetermined. The CDR3 contains 15 residues. The V and J ends lost 0 bases and 2 bases respectively, with 10 bases between them. The germline CDR1 and CDR2 sequences are MNHEY and SVGAGI.

The CDR3 DNA sequence: TGTGCCTGGAGTCCGTTAAATGGGTACAATGAGCAGTTCTTC. Encoded protein: CAWSPLNGYNEQFF. The chain is built from TRBV30 and TRBJ2-1; D call uncertain. Per the germline V gene, CDR1 is GTSNPN and CDR2 is SVGIG (reference sequence). The germline V and J ends were trimmed by 2 bases and 4 bases, with 12 bases remaining between them. The CDR3 consists of 14 residues. Using reference TRBV30 and TRBJ2-1 for the parts outside the CDR3, the full variable domain is SQTIHQWPATLVQPVGSPLSLECTVEGTSNPNLYWYRQAAGRGLQLLFYSVGIGQISSEVPQNLSASRPQDRQFILSSKKLLLSDSGFYLCAWSPLNGYNEQFFGPGTRLTVL.

The J gene is TRBJ2-7, the V gene TRBV5-1, with D maybe TRBD1 (6 bases). Looked up from germline, CDR1 is SGHRS and CDR2 is YFSETQ. Trimming left V 2 bases short and J 1 base short, with 10 bases between. This CDR3 contains 14 residues. The CDR3 DNA follows: TGCGCCAGCAGCTTAGGGGGACAATCCTACGAGCAGTACTTC. Translating gives CASSLGGQSYEQYF.

The count of this clone is one. The V call is TRBV2, the J call TRBJ2-2; the D call may be TRBD1 or TRBD2 (5 bases each). Germline loops: CDR1 SNHLY, CDR2 FYNNEI. The CDR3 spans 17 residues. V lost 5 bases and J lost 7, with 23 bases in between. The DNA of the CDR3 is TGTGCCAGCAGTTCATCCAGGGAAACGGGAAAGGGCGGGGAGCTGTTTTTT. Translated: CASSSSRETGKGGELFF.

In DNA form, the CDR3 reads TGTGCCAGCAGCGGGACAGGGGGCTCGGGTAATGAAAAACTGTTTTTT. Its translation is CASSGTGGSGNEKLFF. The chain joins TRBV7-2 to TRBJ1-4, with 12 bases that match TRBD1. Germline CDR1 is SGHTA and CDR2 is FQGNSA. This CDR3 region has 16 residues. V shed 5 bases and J 4 bases; nucleotides not matched to a gene: 5.

This chain links TRBV6-1 with TRBJ1-3, with D unclear. There are 16 residues in the CDR3. CDR1 is MNHNS and CDR2 is SASEGT in the germline V gene. V lost 0 bases and J lost 4, with 13 bases in between. CDR3 in DNA: TGTGCCAGCAGTGAAGCATGGGAGGGCTCAGGAAACACCATATATTTT. It specifies CASSEAWEGSGNTIYF.

The chain recombines TRBV5-6 with TRBJ1-3, with a tentative D call TRBD1 (6 bases). This CDR3 spans 16 amino acids. Germline V gene data show CDR1 as SGHDT and CDR2 as YYEEEE. Trimming shortened V by 2 bases and J by 4 bases, and 16 bases separated the two germline ends. This CDR3 is CASSLGYRDLGNTIYF. The CDR3 bases are TGTGCCAGCAGCTTAGGTTACAGGGATCTCGGAAACACCATATATTTT.

The genes are TRBV5-1 and TRBJ1-1; maybe TRBD1 (6 bases). CDR3 length: 14 amino acids. Trimming removed 4 bases at V and 6 bases at J, with 16 bases between. Germline assignment: CDR1 SGHRS and CDR2 YFSETQ. The CDR3 spells CASSLNPRTAEAFF. The CDR3 DNA is TGCGCCAGCAGCCTAAACCCCCGGACAGCTGAAGCTTTCTTT.

The chain carries TRBV10-1 and TRBJ1-1, with D perhaps TRBD1 (5 bases). The germline gives CDR1 WNHNN, CDR2 SYGVQD (reference sequence). The CDR3 runs to 14 residues. The V gene lost 8 bases and the J gene lost 4 bases, with 17 bases spanning the gap. CDR3 DNA: TGCGCCAGCTCCCCCCAGGGCGTAGTCACTGAAGCTTTCTTT. It yields the protein CASSPQGVVTEAFF.

The CDR3 DNA sequence: TGCGCCAGCAGCTTGGGGCCAGCAAACACTGAAGCTTTCTTT. Its translation: CASSLGPANTEAFF. The rearrangement uses TRBV5-1 and TRBJ1-1; D is undetermined. The CDR3 runs 14 residues. Germline-derived CDR1 and CDR2 are SGHRS and YFSETQ. Between the trimmed V and J ends, which lost 0 bases and 2 bases, there was a span of 8 bases.